Listed here is a single T cell receptor beta chain. Clones were read by immunoSEQ multiplex PCR, and TCRdb kept only the in-frame ones, dropping some. Here the sample spans 85,000 to 130,000 clones, about 93% being singletons. The data stem from a study of T cell responses to AZD1222 COVID-19 vaccine. Germline V gene lookup returns CDR1 SEHNR and CDR2 FQNEAQ (reference sequence). The CDR3 runs 14 residues. With V trimmed by 5 bases and J by 2 bases, 3 bases remained unmatched. The sequence was obtained from an adult in good health. The chain couples TRBV7-9 to TRBJ2-3; 8 bases are a match to TRBD2. The sample in question was peripheral blood, obtained on day 0 of AZD1222 vaccination. The DNA for the CDR3 is TGTGCCAGCAGCCCTAGCGGGCACACAGATACGCAGTATTTT. Translating gives CASSPSGHTDTQYF.